This TCR beta chain was obtained from a study of blood T cell repertoires in COVID-19. Study-wide background: COVID-19 samples collected from the United States, Italy and Spain covered acute and convalescent phases. T cells, B-cell-depleted T cells, or PBMCs provided the cDNA or gDNA that served as material.

Authors' processing steps: Amplification from reference gene primers served as the basis for estimated nucleated cell counts. Assay: immunoSEQ multiplex PCR; the TCRdb copy retains only in-frame clones and omits some. V and J calls and clone size follow that table, whereas D and trimming were derived from the DNA. The sample lists about 35,000 clones, about 89% occurring once. This clone was seen once. Germline CDR1 reads SEHNR; CDR2 reads FQNEAQ (reference sequence). The CDR3 contains 13 residues. V was shortened by 3 bases and J by 7 bases, with 12 bases between the two germline ends. Sequencing input: peripheral blood. The chain has TRBV7-9 and TRBJ1-2; D not resolved. The TCR was taken from a human donor in a cohort sampled during active COVID-19. CDR3 nucleotide sequence: TGTGCCAGCAGCTTGCGAGAATATAGTGGCTACACCTTC. Translated, it gives CASSLREYSGYTF. Combining the CDR3 with reference TRBV7-9 and TRBJ1-2 gives the whole variable domain DTGVSQNPRHKITKRGQNVTFRCDPISEHNRLYWYRQTLGQGPEFLTYFQNEAQLEKSRLLSDRFSAERPKGSFSTLEIQRTEQGDSAMYLCASSLREYSGYTFGSGTRLTVV.